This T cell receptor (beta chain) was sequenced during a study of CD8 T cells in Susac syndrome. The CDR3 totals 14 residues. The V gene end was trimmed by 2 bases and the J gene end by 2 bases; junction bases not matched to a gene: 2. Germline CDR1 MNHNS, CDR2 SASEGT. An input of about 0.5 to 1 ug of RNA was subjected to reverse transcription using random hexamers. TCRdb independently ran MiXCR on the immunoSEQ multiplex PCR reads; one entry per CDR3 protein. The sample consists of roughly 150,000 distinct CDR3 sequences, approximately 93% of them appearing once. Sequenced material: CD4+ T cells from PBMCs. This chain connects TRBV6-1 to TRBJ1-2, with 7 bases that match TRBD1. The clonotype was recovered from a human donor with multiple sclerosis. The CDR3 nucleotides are TGTGCCAGCAGTGAAAAAGGGGGCAACTATGGCTACACCTTC. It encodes CASSEKGGNYGYTF.